These 2 T cell receptor beta chains originate from one sample sequenced in a study of T cell changes during pregnancy in multiple sclerosis. Repertoires were generated with immunoSEQ multiplex PCR, while TCRdb's copy carries only in-frame clones and drops some. The sample lists tens of thousands of clones, approximately 91% seen once, with roughly 1.4% in the top ten. The sequencing here drew on peripheral blood, taken in the third trimester of pregnancy. All receptors come from a female donor with multiple sclerosis, enrolled in a pregnancy study.

By its share, this clone is medium-sized. The chain recombines TRBV7-3 with TRBJ2-3, with D maybe TRBD2 (6 bases). V lost 4 bases and J lost 2, with 10 bases in between. The CDR3 spans 14 residues. The germline V gene has CDR1 SGHTA and CDR2 FQGTGA. As DNA, the CDR3 is TGTGCCAGCAGCTCCGGACTATTCACAGATACGCAGTATTTT. Translating it yields CASSSGLFTDTQYF.

The chain uses TRBV4-2 and TRBJ2-3, with TRBD2 matching over 9 bases. Germline trimming cut 1 base from V and 4 bases from J; bases unmatched to any gene: 3. The CDR3 runs 15 residues. The V gene's germline CDR1 is LGHNA and CDR2 YNFKEQ. The CDR3 DNA is TGTGCCAGCAGCCAAGCGGGACTAGCCGCAGATACGCAGTATTTT. Translation: CASSQAGLAADTQYF.